A selection of T cell receptor beta chains follows, all from one sample in a study of T cells in localized non-small cell lung cancer. The protocol was immunoSEQ multiplex PCR, while the TCRdb copy is restricted to in-frame clones and leaves out a portion. The sample shows approximately 28,000 clones, 80% to 85% of them seen only once. The sample in question was peripheral blood mononuclear cells, obtained before any cancer treatment. These receptors all come from a man aged 35 to 69 with stage III lung adenocarcinoma. The CDR3 runs from the conserved cysteine through the conserved F or W. The D gene is left open where the match is weak. Expanded clones get a size class; other rows say once, few or many, or leave the size out.

d_call	v_call	j_call	clone_size	cdr3_length	cdr3_nt	cdr3_aa
NA	TRBV2	TRBJ1-1	NA	14	TGTGCCAGCAGGGTCCGGGGGGGTAACACTGAAGCTTTCTTT	CASRVRGGNTEAFF
NA	TRBV5-1	TRBJ1-3	few	14	TGCGCCAGCAGCTTGCCGGGCTCTGGAAACACCATATATTTT	CASSLPGSGNTIYF
NA	TRBV12-5	TRBJ1-1	NA	20	TGTGCTAGTGGTTTGGTACCAGAAAGACCCGAGGGCAACCTGAACACTGAAGCTTTCTTT	CASGLVPERPEGNLNTEAFF
TRBD1	TRBV6-5	TRBJ2-3	NA	13	TGTGCCAGCCGGGACAGGAGCACAGATACGCAGTATTTT	CASRDRSTDTQYF
NA	TRBV7-8	TRBJ1-6	few	13	TGTGCCAGCAGCTTCTCGGGGGCTTCACCCCTCCACTTT	CASSFSGASPLHF
TRBD1	TRBV5-1	TRBJ1-2	NA	16	TGCGCCAGCAGCCAGACCGGGACAGGCTTTGGCTATGGCTACACCTTC	CASSQTGTGFGYGYTF
NA	TRBV6-6	TRBJ1-2	NA	16	TGTGCCAGCAGTTACTCAAGGGTAGAGGAGGGCTATGGCTACACCTTC	CASSYSRVEEGYGYTF
TRBD2	TRBV5-1	TRBJ2-3	once	14	TGCGCCAGCGGGGCGGGGGGGCCCACAGATACGCAGTATTTT	CASGAGGPTDTQYF
NA	TRBV19	TRBJ2-3	NA	13	TGTGCCAGTAGTTCCAGGGTCCCAGATACGCAGTATTTT	CASSSRVPDTQYF
NA	TRBV9	TRBJ1-4	few	15	TGTGCCAGCAGCGTTGCCGGGACGGGCGGTGAAAAACTGTTTTTT	CASSVAGTGGEKLFF
TRBD1	TRBV2	TRBJ1-2	NA	13	TGTGCCAGCAAGGTACAGGGGGCGGGTGGCTACACCTTC	CASKVQGAGGYTF
NA	TRBV19	TRBJ2-6	NA	15	TGTGCCAGTAGCGGCCGCTACTCTGGGGCCAACGTCCTGACTTTC	CASSGRYSGANVLTF
TRBD1	TRBV16	TRBJ1-6	NA	14	TGTGCCAGCAGGCGGGACAGGGGCAATTCACCCCTCCACTTT	CASRRDRGNSPLHF
NA	TRBV5-4	TRBJ2-1	NA	14	TGTGCCAGCAGCTTATACGGGGGGCTCTGGGAGCAGTTCTTC	CASSLYGGLWEQFF
NA	TRBV27	TRBJ2-5	NA	14	TGTGCCAGCAGACTGAACGGAGGCCGGGGGACCCAGTACTTC	CASRLNGGRGTQYF
NA	TRBV19	TRBJ2-1	NA	17	TGTGCCAGTAGTATAGGGTTGGTGGCGAGCTCCTACAATGAGCAGTTCTTC	CASSIGLVASSYNEQFF
NA	TRBV5-1	TRBJ1-6	few	14	TGCGCCAGCAGCTTGGGCCAGGATAATTCACCCCTCCACTTT	CASSLGQDNSPLHF
TRBD1	TRBV4-1	TRBJ1-2	NA	16	TGCGCCAGCAGCCAACTCACGGTCAGGACAGGGTATGGCTACACCTTC	CASSQLTVRTGYGYTF
NA	TRBV30	TRBJ2-5	NA	11	TGTGCCTGGGGGACGGGGGAGACCCAGTACTTC	CAWGTGETQYF
NA	TRBV11-2	TRBJ2-1	once	14	TGTGCCAGCAGCACACATACAGGGAACAATGAGCAGTTCTTC	CASSTHTGNNEQFF
TRBD1	TRBV7-9	TRBJ1-2	NA	15	TGTGCCAGCAGCTTGAACAGGGGGCCAAACTATGGCTACACCTTC	CASSLNRGPNYGYTF
NA	TRBV27	TRBJ1-4	NA	13	TGTGCCAGCAAGGTGGGACATAGTGAAAAACTGTTTTTT	CASKVGHSEKLFF
TRBD2	TRBV5-1	TRBJ2-7	NA	14	TGCGCCAGCAGCCCGACTAGCGGGAGTTACGAGCAGTACTTC	CASSPTSGSYEQYF
TRBD1	TRBV30	TRBJ1-2	NA	15	TGTGCCTGGAGTGGAGCCACAGGGGGGGTCTATGGCTACACCTTC	CAWSGATGGVYGYTF
NA	TRBV7-2	TRBJ2-3	NA	15	TGTGCCAGCAGCCAGGACTTACGATACACAGATACGCAGTATTTT	CASSQDLRYTDTQYF
NA	TRBV12-5	TRBJ1-2	NA	13	TGTGCTAGTGGTTTGGCAGGGGCCCGCACTCACACCTTC	CASGLAGARTHTF
NA	TRBV27	TRBJ2-3	NA	15	TGTGCCAGCAGTTTAAGGCGCCCAGATACAGATACGCAGTATTTT	CASSLRRPDTDTQYF
NA	TRBV7-9	TRBJ1-2	NA	13	TGTGCCAGCAGCTTAGACGGGGGCCTTGGCTACACCTTC	CASSLDGGLGYTF
NA	TRBV28	TRBJ2-1	once	12	TGTGCCAGCAGCTATAGGGTAAATGAGCAGTTCTTC	CASSYRVNEQFF
TRBD1	TRBV28	TRBJ1-2	NA	12	TGTGCCCACCACTCACAGGGGGGCCCTGCTCACTTC	CAHHSQGGPAHF
TRBD2	TRBV7-2	TRBJ2-5	NA	16	TGTGCCAGCAGCTTTCGCGGGGGGGCGGGAAGAGAGACCCAGTACTTC	CASSFRGGAGRETQYF
NA	TRBV6-1	TRBJ2-7	NA	11	TGTGCCAGCATCGAGCATTACGAGCAGTACTTC	CASIEHYEQYF
TRBD2	TRBV2	TRBJ2-5	few	14	TGTGCCAGCAACCGACTAGCGGGGGGTGTTACCCAGTACTTC	CASNRLAGGVTQYF
NA	TRBV25-1	TRBJ1-2	NA	12	TGTGCCAGCAGTGGCCCTTACTATGGCTACACCTTC	CASSGPYYGYTF
TRBD1	TRBV27	TRBJ1-4	once	14	TGTGCCAGCAGTTCAGGACAGGGTGGGGAAAAACTGTTTTTT	CASSSGQGGEKLFF
NA	TRBV2	TRBJ1-1	NA	14	TGTGCCAGCAGCGAAACACGTTATACCTCTGAAGCTTTCTTT	CASSETRYTSEAFF
NA	TRBV5-5	TRBJ1-1	NA	11	TGTGCCAGCGGACCCCAGCCTGAAGCTTTCTTT	CASGPQPEAFF
NA	TRBV6-1	TRBJ1-2	NA	14	TGTGCCAGCATCCCGACACGATCTAACTATGGCTACACCTTC	CASIPTRSNYGYTF
NA	TRBV6-1	TRBJ2-1	NA	12	TGTGCCAGCCGGGGGACCTACAATGAGCAGTTCTTC	CASRGTYNEQFF
TRBD1	TRBV5-5	TRBJ1-2	NA	14	TGTGCCAGCAGCTTGGAGGGACAGGTTTATGGCTACACCTTC	CASSLEGQVYGYTF
NA	TRBV27	TRBJ1-2	NA	15	TGTGCCAGCACCAGAATAGGTTCCATTAACTATGGCTACACCTTC	CASTRIGSINYGYTF
TRBD2	TRBV6-1	TRBJ2-5	NA	16	TGTGCCAGCAGTGAGGTCTGGACGGGGGGCCAAGAGACCCAGTACTTC	CASSEVWTGGQETQYF
TRBD2	TRBV10-3	TRBJ2-5	NA	14	TGTGCCATCAGGGGGGAGGGGTTGGAACAGACCCAGTACTTC	CAIRGEGLEQTQYF
NA	TRBV5-1	TRBJ2-6	NA	15	TGCGCCAGCAGCTTGGCTGACTCTGGGGCCAACGTCCTGACTTTC	CASSLADSGANVLTF
NA	TRBV5-1	TRBJ1-6	NA	13	TGCGCCACCTCGGTATTCGGCAATTCACCCCTCCACTTT	CATSVFGNSPLHF
NA	TRBV7-2	TRBJ2-4	NA	16	TGTGCCAGCAGCTTAGCTTGGGGGGCGCAGGGAAACATTCAGTACTTC	CASSLAWGAQGNIQYF
NA	TRBV5-4	TRBJ2-1	NA	15	TGTGCCAGCAGCTACGCGGTGCACAGTAACAATGAGCAGTTCTTC	CASSYAVHSNNEQFF
NA	TRBV6-5	TRBJ2-7	NA	13	TGTGCCAGCAGTTATGGTTGGGACGGCGAGCAGTACTTC	CASSYGWDGEQYF
TRBD2	TRBV23-1	TRBJ2-2	NA	15	TGCGCCAGCAGTCAATCGGGGGGGGACACCGGGGAGCTGTTTTTT	CASSQSGGDTGELFF
TRBD2	TRBV6-5	TRBJ2-7	NA	15	TGTGCCAGCTCACCGTTTGCGGGAGGGCCCCACGAGCAGTACTTC	CASSPFAGGPHEQYF
TRBD1	TRBV5-1	TRBJ1-2	NA	13	TGCGCCAGCAGCTTCGGGACAGGGGGTGGCTACACCTTC	CASSFGTGGGYTF
NA	TRBV28	TRBJ1-5	once	16	TGTGCCAGCAGTCCCCCCGGGGAGGGGCTGGGGCAGCCCCAGCATTTT	CASSPPGEGLGQPQHF
TRBD1	TRBV28	TRBJ1-6	few	15	TGTGCCAGCATCGGGACAGTCTTATATAATTCACCCCTCCACTTT	CASIGTVLYNSPLHF
NA	TRBV6-1	TRBJ2-5	NA	13	TGTGCCAGCACCGAACAAGTCCAAGAGACCCAGTACTTC	CASTEQVQETQYF
NA	TRBV27	TRBJ2-3	NA	15	TGTGCCAGCAGGCCTCCGGCCGCTGTCACAGATACGCAGTATTTT	CASRPPAAVTDTQYF
NA	TRBV28	TRBJ1-2	NA	12	TGTGCCAGCAGTCTAGGGAATGCTGGCTACACCTTC	CASSLGNAGYTF
NA	TRBV30	TRBJ2-7	few	13	TGTGCCGTGTCGTCCTCCCGGGCCTACGAGCAGTACTTC	CAVSSSRAYEQYF
NA	TRBV4-2	TRBJ2-1	NA	13	TGTGCCAGCAGCCAAGAGGTAGAAAGTGAGCAGTTCTTC	CASSQEVESEQFF
NA	TRBV6-1	TRBJ2-4	NA	10	TGTGCCAGCCGGGAAAACATTCAGTACTTC	CASRENIQYF